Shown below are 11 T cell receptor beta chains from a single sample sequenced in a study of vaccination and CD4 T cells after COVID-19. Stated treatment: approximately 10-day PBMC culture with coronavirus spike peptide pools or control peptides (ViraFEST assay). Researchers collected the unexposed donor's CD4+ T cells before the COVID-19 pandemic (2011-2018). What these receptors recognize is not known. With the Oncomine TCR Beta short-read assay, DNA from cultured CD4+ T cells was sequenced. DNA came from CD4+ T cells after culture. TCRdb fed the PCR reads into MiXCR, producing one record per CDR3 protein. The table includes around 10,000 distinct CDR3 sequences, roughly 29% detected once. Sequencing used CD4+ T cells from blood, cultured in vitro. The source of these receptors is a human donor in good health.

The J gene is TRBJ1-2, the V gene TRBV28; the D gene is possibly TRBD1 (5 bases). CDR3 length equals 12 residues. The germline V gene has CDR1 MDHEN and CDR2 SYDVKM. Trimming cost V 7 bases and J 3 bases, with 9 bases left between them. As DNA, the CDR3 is TGTGCCAGCACCTCGGGGGACTATGGCTACACCTTC. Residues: CASTSGDYGYTF.

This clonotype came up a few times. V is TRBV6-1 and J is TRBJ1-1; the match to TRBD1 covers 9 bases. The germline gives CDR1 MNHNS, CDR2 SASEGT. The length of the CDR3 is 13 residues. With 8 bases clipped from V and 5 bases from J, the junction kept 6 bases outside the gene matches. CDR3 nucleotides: TGTGCCAGCGCTGGGACAGGGAGGACTGAAGCTTTCTTT. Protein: CASAGTGRTEAFF.

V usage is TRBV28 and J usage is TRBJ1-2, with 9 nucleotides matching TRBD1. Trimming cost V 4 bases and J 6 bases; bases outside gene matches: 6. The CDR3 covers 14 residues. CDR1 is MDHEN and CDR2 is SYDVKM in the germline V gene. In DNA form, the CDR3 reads TGTGCCAGCAGTTCACCGGGGACAGGGAATGGCTACACCTTC. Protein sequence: CASSSPGTGNGYTF.

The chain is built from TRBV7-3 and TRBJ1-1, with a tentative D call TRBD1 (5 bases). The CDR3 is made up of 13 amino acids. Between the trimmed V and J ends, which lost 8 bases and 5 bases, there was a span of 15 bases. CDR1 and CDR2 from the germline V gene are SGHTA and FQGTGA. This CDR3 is CASSQGLSTEAFF. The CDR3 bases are TGTGCCAGCTCCCAGGGTTTGTCGACTGAAGCTTTCTTT.

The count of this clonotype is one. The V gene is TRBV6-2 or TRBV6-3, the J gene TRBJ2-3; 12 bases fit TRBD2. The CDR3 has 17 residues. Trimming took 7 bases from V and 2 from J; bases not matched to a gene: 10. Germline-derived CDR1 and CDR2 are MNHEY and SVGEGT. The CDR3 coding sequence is TGTGCCAGCAATTCACCCCTAGCGGGAGGGGTCACAGATACGCAGTATTTT. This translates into CASNSPLAGGVTDTQYF.

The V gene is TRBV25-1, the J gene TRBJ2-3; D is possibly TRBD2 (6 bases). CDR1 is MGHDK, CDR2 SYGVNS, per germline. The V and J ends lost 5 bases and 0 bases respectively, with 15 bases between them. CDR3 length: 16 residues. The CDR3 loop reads CASSRPSASSTDTQYF. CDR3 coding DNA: TGTGCCAGCAGTAGGCCTAGCGCATCTAGCACAGATACGCAGTATTTT.

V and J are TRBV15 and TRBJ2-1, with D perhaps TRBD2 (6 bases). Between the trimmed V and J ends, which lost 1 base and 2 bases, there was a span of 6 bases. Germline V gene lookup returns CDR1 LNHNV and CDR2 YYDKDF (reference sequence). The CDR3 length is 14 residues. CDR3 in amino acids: CATSRAGAYNEQFF. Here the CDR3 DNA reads TGTGCCACCAGCAGAGCGGGAGCCTACAATGAGCAGTTCTTC.

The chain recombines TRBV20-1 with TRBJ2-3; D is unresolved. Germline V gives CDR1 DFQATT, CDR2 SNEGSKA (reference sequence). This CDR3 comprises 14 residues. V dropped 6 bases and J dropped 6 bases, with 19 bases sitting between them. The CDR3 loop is CSALDNIVGDTQYF. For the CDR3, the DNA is TGCAGTGCCCTCGACAATATAGTGGGTGATACGCAGTATTTT.

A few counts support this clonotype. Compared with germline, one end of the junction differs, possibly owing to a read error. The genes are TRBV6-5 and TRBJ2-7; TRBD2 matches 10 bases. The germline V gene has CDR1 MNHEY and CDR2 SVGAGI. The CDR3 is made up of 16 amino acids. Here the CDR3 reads CASSYSRTSGTYEQYF. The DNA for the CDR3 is TGTGCCAGCAGCTACTCAAGGACTAGCGGAACCTACGAGCAGTACTTC.

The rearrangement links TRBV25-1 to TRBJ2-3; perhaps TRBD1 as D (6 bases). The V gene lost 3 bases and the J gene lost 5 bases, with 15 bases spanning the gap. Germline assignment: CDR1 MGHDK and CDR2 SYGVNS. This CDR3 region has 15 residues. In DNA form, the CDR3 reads TGTGCCAGCAGTGATGACAGGACCTCATTAGATACGCAGTATTTT. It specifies CASSDDRTSLDTQYF.

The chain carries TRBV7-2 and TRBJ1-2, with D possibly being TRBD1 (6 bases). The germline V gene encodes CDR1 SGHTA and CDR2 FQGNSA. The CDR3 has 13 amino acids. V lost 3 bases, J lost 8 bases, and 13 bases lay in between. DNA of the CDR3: TGTGCCAGCAGCTTTAGGACAGATGACGGCTACACCTTC. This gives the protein CASSFRTDDGYTF.